This TCR beta chain originates from a study of identical twins. The study, taken as a whole, reports: Fewer insertions characterized abundant cord blood beta clonotypes, whereas memory repertoires showed none. Twin pairs had excess sharing that was weaker in beta out-of-frame sequences. The study reached conclusions through statistical analysis that was cross-sectional, not following the same donors.

This clonotype was observed many times. As yet, its antigen is unknown. Template switching supplied a universal primer site; unique molecular identifiers were carried on the cDNA. TCRdb itself ran the 5' RACE reads through MiXCR, one entry per CDR3 protein. The table records roughly 350,000 distinct CDR3 sequences, around 9% of them present only once. The CDR3 is 13 amino acids. Trimming took 5 bases from V and 6 from J, leaving 11 bases between them. Per the germline V gene, CDR1 is SGHKS and CDR2 is YYEKEE (reference sequence). This clonotype originated in a woman aged 50 to 60 in good health. The chain uses TRBV5-5 and TRBJ2-2; D might be TRBD1 (5 bases). Sequencing used naive T cells sorted from blood. The CDR3 DNA reads TGTGCCAGCAGTCTCCAGGGTCCCGGGGAGCTGTTTTTT. Translation: CASSLQGPGELFF.